This TCR beta chain comes out of a study of blood T cells in healthy people across ages (dated by TCRdb to the mid-2010s). Background on the whole study: In model experiments, roughly one uniquely barcoded TCR beta cDNA molecule per two T cells was captured by template switching. Age-related changes in TCR beta repertoire diversity were measured in the study by deep sequencing normalized with unique cDNA molecular identifiers. The donors were divided into four age groups: young (average around 16 years), middle-aged (around 41), aged (approximately 64) and long-lived (about 79). To avoid experimental bias, donors of different ages were spread randomly across the sequencing lanes. Using the same blood draw, the study looked at two additional independent replicas of 1 million unique cDNA reads for two donors, one aged 18 to 30 and the other aged 80 or older. General conclusions and limits of the study: Donor CMV infection status was unknown, potentially confounding age-related changes in expanded clonotypes. Observed TCR beta diversity correlated strongly with the percentage of naive T cells measured by flow cytometry. Compared with the aged group, more naive CD4+ T cells, fewer expanded clones and increased TCR diversity were shown by the long-lived group, suggesting age selection. Observed TCR beta diversity per million T cells fell roughly linearly with age, and a significant reduction was already apparent by age roughly 40. Bulk unsorted PBMC profiling prevented conclusive comparison of naive and antigen-experienced compartments. Estimates of total diversity from one million sequenced T cells were regarded as lower bounds and underestimates.

Systemically healthy Caucasian individuals from Russia, around 38 in total and aged about 6 to 95 years, were included as donors. Ten milliliters of peripheral blood were drawn from each donor into EDTA-treated Vacutainer tubes. Ficoll-Paque density-gradient centrifugation was used to isolate PBMCs, with at least 7 million per sample. Trizol reagent was used to extract total RNA from PBMCs, with at least 5.5 micrograms per sample. For every donor, flow cytometry on a PBMC aliquot measured the percentage of naive CD45RAhigh/CD27high T cells. This clonotype was seen at least ten times. What antigen it recognizes has not been identified. Base qualities are not recorded, but no much larger clone differs from it by a single base. The library was built by means of 5' RACE. Sequencing instrument: Illumina HiSeq 2500. A second PCR of roughly 6 to 11 cycles was run with a J-beta primer mix and a sample-barcoded 5' primer. A unique molecular identifier was introduced onto each TCR beta cDNA molecule by a template-switch 5' adaptor carrying 12 random nucleotides. At least 3 million CDR3-containing paired-end reads were obtained from each sample. The Mint cDNA synthesis kit, primed by a TRBC-specific oligonucleotide, was used to synthesize first-strand cDNA from all RNA. All cDNA was treated with uracil-DNA glycosylase and then went through a first 18-cycle PCR with the universal primers M1SS and BC2_uni_R. The study's own analysis went as follows. For normalization, 1 million high-quality reads, each with a distinct molecular identifier, were randomly selected from each sample. Reads with shared molecular identifiers were discarded instead of being binned into consensus sequences. MiTCR, run with a Q25 quality threshold and the strictest error-elimination algorithm, handled CDR3 identification, clonotype clustering and error correction. A nonparametric unseen species model using Euler transformation provided a lower-bound estimate of total TCR beta diversity. In TCRdb, the public reads were trimmed at Q25 with fastp and aligned with MiXCR, with productive beta chains retained. All rows with the same CDR3 protein become a single entry with the most common DNA and genes. The V and J calls were determined by TCRdb, not by the authors. This sample lists 600,000 or so distinct CDR3 sequences; approximately 30% were detected once. The top ten clones comprise around 14% of the sample.

Looking up the germline V gene (reference sequence) yields CDR1 DFQATT and CDR2 SNEGSKA. The CDR3 holds 15 amino acids from the cysteine to the phenylalanine. Only the CDR3 DNA is retained, 45 bases long and in frame from the first base. At the junction V is shortened by 0 bases and J by 2 bases, with 13 bases in between. The sequence joins TRBV20-1 to TRBJ1-1; no D gene call is confident. Sequencing used blood. The source is a woman older than 75 in good health. The CDR3 loop reads CSAREGKVLNTEAFF. At the DNA level, the sequence is TGCAGTGCTAGAGAAGGGAAAGTATTAAACACTGAAGCTTTCTTT.